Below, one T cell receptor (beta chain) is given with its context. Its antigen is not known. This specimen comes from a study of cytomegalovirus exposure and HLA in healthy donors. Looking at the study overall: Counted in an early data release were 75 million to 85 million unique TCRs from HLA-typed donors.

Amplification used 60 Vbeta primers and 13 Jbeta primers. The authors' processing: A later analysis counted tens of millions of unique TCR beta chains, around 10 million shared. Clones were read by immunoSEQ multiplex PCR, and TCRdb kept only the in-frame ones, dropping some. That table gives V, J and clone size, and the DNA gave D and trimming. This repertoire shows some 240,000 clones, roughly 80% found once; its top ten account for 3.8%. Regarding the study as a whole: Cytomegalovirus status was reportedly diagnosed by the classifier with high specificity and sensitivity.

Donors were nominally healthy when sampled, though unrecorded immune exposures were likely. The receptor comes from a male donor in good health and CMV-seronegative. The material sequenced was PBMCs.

The CDR3 bases are TGCGCCAGCAGCTCGGGACAGACAGCTTACGAGCAGTACTTC. Translated: CASSSGQTAYEQYF. This sequence joins TRBV5-1 and TRBJ2-7, with 7 bases aligning to TRBD1. Germline CDR1 SGHRS, CDR2 YFSETQ. The V gene end was trimmed by 3 bases and the J gene end by 4 bases; junction bases not matched to a gene: 7. The CDR3 has 14 amino acids.